This entry describes one T cell receptor beta chain. The antigen is not known. Indicated time point: patch test 2, 6 weeks after DPC sensitization. Described treatment: therapeutic diphenylcyclopropenone sensitization with weekly scalp DPC. Donors, patients with alopecia ranging from 18 to 70 years old and judged suitable for DPC, provided samples. The data are from a study of human T cells and chemical hapten exposure. Germline V gene lookup returns CDR1 MDHEN and CDR2 SYDVKM. V was pared by 9 bases and J by 2 bases, with 10 bases between. The CDR3 loop spans 12 amino acids. Study observations and caveats: The number of TCRs above 1 in 1000 frequency did not change after DPC sensitization.

TCRdb used MiXCR to reprocess the RACE reads, holding one entry per CDR3 protein. There are 100,000 or so distinct CDR3 sequences in the sample; 9.3% occur only once, and 2% to 2.5% lies in the top ten. The chain is built from TRBV28 and TRBJ1-1, with unresolved D. The material sequenced was whole blood, taken in connection with sensitization to the hapten diphenylcyclopropenone (DPC). The TCR sequence derives from a woman in her thirties or forties with alopecia areata. Some clones in this sample may be carry-over from other donors' samples. This CDR3 reads CASMISNTEAFF. The CDR3 region has the DNA TGTGCCAGTATGATTTCCAACACTGAAGCTTTCTTT.